This TCR beta chain was obtained from a study of T cells in Graves' hyperthyroidism and ophthalmopathy. This clonotype was detected ten times or more. Diagnostic assessment was based on clinical symptoms, serum thyroxine and TRAb, thyroid ultrasound and orbital computed tomography. The PBMCs studied were ones that came from roughly 11 ml fresh peripheral blood. RNA transcripts gave rise to amplified TCR beta CDR3 regions. When the TCR CDR3 underwent first-round RT-PCR, the HTBI primer set was used. TCRdb re-derived calls from the multiplex PCR reads in MiXCR, one entry per CDR3 protein. The profile shows more than 500,000 distinct CDR3 sequences, around 15% of them singletons. This CDR3 spans 16 amino acids. Germline-derived CDR1 and CDR2 are LNHDA and SQIVND (reference sequence). With V trimmed by 4 bases and J by 2 bases, 9 bases remained unmatched.

The sequencing sample was made of blood. This sequence originates from a woman aged 30 to 39 with Graves' ophthalmopathy. The chain couples TRBV19 to TRBJ2-5; 8 bases are a match to TRBD1. For the CDR3, the DNA is TGTGCCAGTAGTACTCGGGGACAGGCGAAGCAAGAGACCCAGTACTTC. Protein: CASSTRGQAKQETQYF.